This T cell receptor beta chain originates from a study of T-cell memory formation after mild COVID-19 (dated by TCRdb to 2020 to 2022). Describing the broader study: TCR sequence clusters from the two donors were found to be largely donor specific. In a couple of donors, T-cell clones that expanded and contracted after mild COVID-19 were followed by sequencing TCRalpha and TCRbeta repertoires longitudinally. The cohort was made up of two young adult volunteers, one female and one male, who were previously healthy. General study outcomes and caveats: The second-wave clones that peaked on day 37 were not confirmed to be SARS-CoV-2 specific. Contracting CD4+ clones appeared mostly in the CM and EM memory subsets, whereas CD8+ clones were enriched in EMRA. The study included only a couple of mild cases, and larger cohorts that include severe cases with pre-infection samples were judged to be necessary. Some responding clones were found in pre-infection memory, which suggests that pre-existing cross-reactive memory T cells took part in the SARS-CoV-2 response. Clones that contracted from day 15 to 85 showed balanced CD4/CD8 phenotypes, whereas a second wave of clones that expanded from day 15 to 37 leaned towards CD4+.

Sequencer: Illumina NovaSeq 6000. TCRalpha and TCRbeta cDNA libraries were constructed by 5'RACE with constant-segment primers, with sample barcodes and unique molecular identifiers being introduced. Trizol reagent was used to extract RNA from every sample. Libraries were amplified in two PCR steps, with a second sample barcode and Illumina TruSeq adapters added in the second step. Sequencing of libraries was performed on an Illumina NovaSeq with 2 x 150 bp paired-end reads. In the original analysis: The reads were demultiplexed and collapsed into UMI-guided consensus sequences using migec v1.2.7. Using mixcr v2.1.11, UMI consensuses were aligned to TRA and TRB V and J templates and then assembled into clonotypes. Expanded or contracted clonotypes were those called significant by both edgeR and NoisET, with noise models trained on biological replicates. For edgeR calls, a false discovery rate-adjusted p below 0.01 and a log2 fold-change threshold of 1 were applied. As an exploratory analysis of dynamics, max-normalized trajectories of the 1000 most abundant clonotypes were examined by PCA with hierarchical clustering. Each responding clone was given a CD4 or CD8 phenotype based on the CD4+ and CD8+ repertoires, which had been sequenced separately. The public reads were run again by TCRdb, first through fastp at Q25 and then through MiXCR, and only productive beta chains were kept. Rows are unified per CDR3 protein, each entry keeping the most common DNA and genes. Clone size and V and J calls follow TCRdb, not the original study. The sample table records roughly 160,000 distinct CDR3 sequences; around 10% of these occur just once. The ten largest clones add up to approximately 3.4% of the sample.

The CDR3 holds 18 amino acids from the cysteine to the phenylalanine. Here the CDR3 DNA is all that survives: 54 bases in frame from base 1. The germline V gene sets CDR1 to SGHAT and CDR2 to FQNNGV. V has 5 bases trimmed and J has 0 bases trimmed; junction bases matching no gene number 12. Ficoll-Paque density gradient centrifugation was used to isolate PBMCs. This clonotype was observed a few times. The specificity of this receptor is unknown. Base-call qualities are not available, and no considerably larger clone is one nucleotide away. The TCR originated in a man younger than 30 who had mild COVID-19 (a few samples of this study predate the infection). The sample titles of this study are shuffled in the database, so cell type and time point are left out; the donor was told from shared clones. The sequence links TRBV11-2 to TRBJ2-5, with 10 bases in between that match TRBD2. Sequenced sample: PBMCs or a T cell subset sorted from them (not recorded which). Read as DNA, the sequence is TGTGCCAGCAGCATATTAGCGGGGGGCATCCTGGACCAAGAGACCCAGTACTTC. Its protein is CASSILAGGILDQETQYF. The entire variable domain, with the stretches around the CDR3 drawn from the reference TRBV11-2 and TRBJ2-5 proteins, is EAGVAQSPRYKIIEKRQSVAFWCNPISGHATLYWYQQILGQGPKLLIQFQNNGVVDDSQLPKDRFSAERLKGVDSTLKIQPAKLEDSAVYLCASSILAGGILDQETQYFGPGTRLLVL.